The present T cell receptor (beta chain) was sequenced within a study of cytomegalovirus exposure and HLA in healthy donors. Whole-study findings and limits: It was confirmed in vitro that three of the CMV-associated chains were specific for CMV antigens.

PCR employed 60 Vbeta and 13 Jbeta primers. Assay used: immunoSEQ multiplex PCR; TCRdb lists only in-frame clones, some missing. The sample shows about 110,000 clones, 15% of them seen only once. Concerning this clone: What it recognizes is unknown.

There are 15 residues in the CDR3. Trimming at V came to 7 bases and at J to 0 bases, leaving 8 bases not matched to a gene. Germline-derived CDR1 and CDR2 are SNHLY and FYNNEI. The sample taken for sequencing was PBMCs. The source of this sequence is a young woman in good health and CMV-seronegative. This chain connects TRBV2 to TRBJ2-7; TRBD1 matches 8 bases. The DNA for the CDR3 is TGTGCCAGCACAGGGGGCGGGCGAGGCTCCTACGAGCAGTACTTC. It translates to CASTGGGRGSYEQYF.